Listed here are 9 T cell receptor beta chains from one sample, sequenced in a study of HIV-infected patients and healthy controls. Reverse transcription used approximately 500 ng RNA and constant-region primers for alpha and beta. Using multiplexing indices, alpha and beta chain libraries were generated apart by chain-specific third strand synthesis. In TCRdb, the 5' RACE reads were re-called with MiXCR into one record per CDR3 protein. The profile shows roughly 15,000 distinct CDR3 sequences, 9.4% of them singletons. All unsorted peripheral T cells were captured because whole blood was used without fractionation. Sequencing input: blood. All receptors derive from an adult in good health.

Relative to its sample, this clonotype is medium-sized. This CDR3 is CSAPPAEGGGYNEQFF. The CDR3 nucleotides are TGCAGTGCTCCCCCAGCGGAGGGAGGGGGCTACAATGAGCAGTTCTTC. The chain joins TRBV20-1 to TRBJ2-1; D possibly corresponds to TRBD2 (7 bases). Between the trimmed V and J ends, which lost 5 bases and 3 bases, there was a span of 20 bases. The germline CDR1 and CDR2 sequences are DFQATT and SNEGSKA (reference sequence). CDR3 length: 16 residues.

This clonotype was recorded at least ten times. The rearrangement joins TRBV6-5 to TRBJ2-3, with D possibly matching TRBD1 (6 bases). Germline V gene sequence: CDR1 MNHEY, CDR2 SVGAGI. Trimming took 6 bases from V and 3 from J, leaving 19 bases between them. The CDR3 has 16 amino acids. DNA of the CDR3: TGTGCCAGCAGCCTCCTTCGAGGGGGAGAAACAGATACGCAGTATTTT. Translation gives CASSLLRGGETDTQYF.

This clonotype was recorded a few times. V and J are TRBV6-1 and TRBJ1-2, with 7 bases identical to TRBD1. J lost 4 bases, V lost 4 bases, and 9 bases had no gene match. CDR1 is MNHNS, CDR2 SASEGT, per germline. The CDR3 sequence is 15 residues long. The CDR3 loop reads CASSAQPQGVYGYTF. The CDR3 DNA sequence: TGTGCCAGCAGTGCCCAGCCCCAGGGGGTCTATGGCTACACCTTC.

This clonotype appeared a few times. The chain uses TRBV10-3 and TRBJ1-3; tentative D call: TRBD1 (6 bases). The germline V and J ends were trimmed by 7 bases and 3 bases, with 10 bases remaining between them. This CDR3 contains 13 residues. Germline loops: CDR1 ENHRY, CDR2 SYGVKD. DNA of the CDR3: TGTGCCATCAAGGGGACAAGTGGAAACACCATATATTTT. Protein product: CAIKGTSGNTIYF.

This clonotype occurred many times. The rearrangement links TRBV12-3 or TRBV12-4 to TRBJ1-2; 9 bases are shared with TRBD1. Unmatched junction bases numbered 5, after V lost 10 bases and J lost 2 bases. The CDR3 contains 13 residues. The CDR3 loop reads CANPDRGNYGYTF. Written as DNA, the CDR3 is TGTGCCAACCCGGACAGGGGAAACTATGGCTACACCTTC.

By sample share, this clonotype is medium-sized. The chain uses TRBV29-1 and TRBJ2-4; 8 bases fit TRBD1. The germline V gene has CDR1 SQVTM and CDR2 ANQGSEA. CDR3 length: 9 residues. The CDR3 loop is CTLPGGEYF. The DNA of the CDR3 is TGCACCCTCCCAGGGGGCGAGTACTTC.

This clonotype was counted only a few times. The V call is TRBV14, the J call TRBJ1-1, with D uncertain. Germline lookup yields CDR1 SGHDN and CDR2 FVKESK. V lost 6 bases, J lost 2 bases, and 4 bases lay in between. The CDR3 is 11 amino acids. The CDR3 nucleotides are TGTGCCAGCAGTAAAAACACTGAAGCTTTCTTT. It yields the protein CASSKNTEAFF.

About this clonotype: This clone may be a read error of a much larger clone one base away. The missing conserved phenylalanine or tryptophan at the end of this CDR3 makes a read error likely. CDR3 residues: CSARKGASGTTDTQYI. As DNA, the CDR3 is TGCAGTGCTAGAAAGGGAGCTAGCGGGACGACAGATACGCAGTATATT. The V call is TRBV20-1, the J call TRBJ2-3, with 9 bases that match TRBD2. CDR1 DFQATT and CDR2 SNEGSKA come from the germline V gene (reference sequence). This CDR3 has 16 amino acids. V was clipped by 2 bases and J by 3 bases; unmatched bases: 9.

At least ten counts were recorded for this clonotype. V and J are TRBV18 and TRBJ1-2; D may be TRBD1 (5 bases). The CDR3 spans 15 residues. Germline loops: CDR1 KGHSH, CDR2 LQKENI. Deletions cut 2 bases from V and 1 base from J, with 11 bases between. The CDR3 DNA follows: TGTGCCAGCTCACCAGCAAGGGACCTTAACTATGGCTACACCTTC. Its protein product is CASSPARDLNYGYTF. The full variable domain, in which reference TRBV18 and TRBJ1-2 provide the parts outside the CDR3, is NAGVMQNPRHLVRRRGQEARLRCSPMKGHSHVYWYRQLPEEGLKFMVYLQKENIIDESGMPKERFSAEFPKEGPSILRIQQVVRGDSAAYFCASSPARDLNYGYTFGSGTRLTVV.